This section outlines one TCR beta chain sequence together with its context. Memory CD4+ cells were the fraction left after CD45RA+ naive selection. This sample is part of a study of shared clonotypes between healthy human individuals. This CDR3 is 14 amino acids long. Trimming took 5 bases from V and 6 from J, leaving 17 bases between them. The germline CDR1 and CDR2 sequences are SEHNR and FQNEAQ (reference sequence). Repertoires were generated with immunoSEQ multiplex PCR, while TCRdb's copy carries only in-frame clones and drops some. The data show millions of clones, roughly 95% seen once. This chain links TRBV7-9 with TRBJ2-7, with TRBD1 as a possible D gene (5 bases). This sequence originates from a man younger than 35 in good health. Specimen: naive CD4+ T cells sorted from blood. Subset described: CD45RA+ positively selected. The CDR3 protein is CASSPDTNSAEQYF. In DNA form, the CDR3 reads TGTGCCAGCAGCCCGGACACGAATTCCGCCGAGCAGTACTTC.